A single sample gave rise to the 28 T cell receptor beta chains below, sequenced in a study of T cell responses to AZD1222 COVID-19 vaccine. The assay was immunoSEQ multiplex PCR, and TCRdb's table has in-frame clones only and misses some. The repertoire has 88,000 or so clones, 85% to 90% of them found once; the top ten carry approximately 5.2%. The material sequenced was peripheral blood, taken 28 days after the second AZD1222 dose. The source of these receptors is an adult who received the AZD1222 COVID-19 vaccine.

Only a few counts were recorded for this clone. The chain has TRBV7-2 and TRBJ2-1; 7 bases fit TRBD2. The CDR3 extends over 14 amino acids. Germline CDR1 reads SGHTA; CDR2 reads FQGNSA. J lost 9 bases, V lost 2 bases, and 7 bases had no gene match. This CDR3 reads CASSLSIGEGEQFF. The CDR3, as DNA: TGTGCCAGCAGCTTAAGCATAGGGGAGGGTGAGCAGTTCTTC.

The rearrangement uses TRBV2 and TRBJ2-3; no firm D call. Germline CDR1 and CDR2: SNHLY and FYNNEI. The length of the CDR3 is 13 residues. Trimming shortened V by 3 bases and J by 2 bases, and 6 bases separated the two germline ends. The CDR3 protein is CASSDGYTDTQYF. The CDR3 bases are TGTGCCAGCAGTGACGGATACACAGATACGCAGTATTTT.

CDR3 loop: CASSRTSGSSYEQYF. The CDR3 bases are TGTGCCAGCAGCCGCACTAGCGGCAGCTCCTACGAGCAGTACTTC. The chain joins TRBV7-2 to TRBJ2-7; TRBD2 aligns across 8 bases. V lost 5 bases, J lost 0 bases, and 6 bases stayed unmatched. The CDR3 consists of 15 residues. Germline lookup yields CDR1 SGHTA and CDR2 FQGNSA.

The chain recombines TRBV5-5 with TRBJ2-5; perhaps TRBD1 as D (6 bases). Looked up from germline, CDR1 is SGHKS and CDR2 is YYEKEE (reference sequence). The CDR3 extends over 14 amino acids. V gave up 4 bases and J gave up 5 bases, with 15 bases separating them. The CDR3 coding sequence is TGTGCCAGCAGCCCGATAGGGGGAGCCGAGACCCAGTACTTC. Residues: CASSPIGGAETQYF.

The gene calls are TRBV15 and TRBJ1-3, with a possible D match to TRBD1 (5 bases). V was clipped by 0 bases and J by 7 bases, with 13 bases between them. CDR3 length: 15 residues. Germline V gives CDR1 LNHNV, CDR2 YYDKDF (reference sequence). The CDR3 here is CATSREKGRRNTIYF. CDR3 coding DNA: TGTGCCACCAGCAGAGAAAAGGGGAGAAGGAACACCATATATTTT.

The chain uses TRBV10-3 and TRBJ2-3, with D unclear. V lost 0 bases to trimming and J lost 1 base, with 5 bases between them. This CDR3 spans 14 amino acids. Germline lookup yields CDR1 ENHRY and CDR2 SYGVKD. This CDR3 is CAISESVGTDTQYF. The CDR3, as DNA: TGTGCCATCAGTGAGTCGGTGGGCACAGATACGCAGTATTTT.

This chain uses TRBV7-9 with TRBJ2-2, with D unresolved. Trimming took 5 bases from V and 3 from J, leaving 7 bases between them. The CDR3 consists of 13 residues. Germline-derived CDR1 and CDR2 are SEHNR and FQNEAQ (reference sequence). CDR3 nucleotides: TGTGCCAGCAGCAGACATGACACCGGGGAGCTGTTTTTT. It translates to CASSRHDTGELFF.

This clone was recorded once. The CDR3 nucleotides read TGCGCCAGCAGCTGGGGGACTAGCGGGGGCGGAGATACGCAGTATTTT. Translation: CASSWGTSGGGDTQYF. The chain employs TRBV5-1 and TRBJ2-3; TRBD2 agrees at 14 bases. J was trimmed by 5 bases and V by 3 bases; bases with no gene match: 5. The CDR3 is made up of 16 amino acids. The V gene's germline CDR1 is SGHRS and CDR2 YFSETQ.

This clone was observed a few times. The chain has TRBV11-2 and TRBJ2-7, with D perhaps matching TRBD1 (5 bases). Trimming pared 1 base from V and 7 bases from J, leaving 17 bases between. The CDR3 contains 15 residues. Per the germline V gene, CDR1 is SGHAT and CDR2 is FQNNGV. The CDR3: CASSLVNEKGREQYF. In nucleotides, the CDR3 is TGTGCCAGCAGCTTAGTCAATGAGAAGGGGCGAGAGCAGTACTTC.

The V and J genes are TRBV6-6 and TRBJ1-1; 7 positions agree with TRBD1. The J segment lost 3 bases and the V segment lost 6 bases, leaving 10 bases of the junction unmatched. The CDR3 is 15 amino acids. Germline V lookup: CDR1 MNHNY, CDR2 SVGAGI (reference sequence). The CDR3 loop is CASSPQGRGDTEAFF. CDR3 in DNA: TGTGCCAGCAGCCCACAGGGGCGGGGTGACACTGAAGCTTTCTTT.

V and J are TRBV7-8 and TRBJ1-4; D is uncertain. CDR3 length equals 12 residues. Trimming removed 5 bases from V and 7 bases from J, with 8 bases in between. Germline assignment: CDR1 SGHVS and CDR2 FQNEAQ. CDR3: CASSPRPEKLFF. The CDR3 DNA reads TGTGCCAGCAGCCCGCGCCCTGAAAAACTGTTTTTT.

The chain has TRBV5-1 and TRBJ2-5; TRBD2 agrees at 7 bases. Germline V gives CDR1 SGHRS, CDR2 YFSETQ. V dropped 4 bases and J dropped 5; count of bases not matched to a gene: 5. This CDR3 is 13 amino acids long. CDR3 nucleotides: TGCGCCAGCAGCCGCGGGGGAGTCGAGACCCAGTACTTC. Residues: CASSRGGVETQYF.

This sequence joins TRBV28 and TRBJ1-3; D is uncertain. CDR1 is MDHEN and CDR2 is SYDVKM in the germline V gene. The CDR3 spans 17 residues. Trimming removed 4 bases at V and 0 bases at J, with 16 bases between. Here the CDR3 reads CASSSTPLLSSGNTIYF. The CDR3 region has the DNA TGTGCCAGCAGTTCCACCCCCCTCCTGAGCTCTGGAAACACCATATATTTT. The whole variable domain, remainder taken from reference TRBV28 and TRBJ1-3, is DVKVTQSSRYLVKRTGEKVFLECVQDMDHENMFWYRQDPGLGLRLIYFSYDVKMKEKGDIPEGYSVSREKKERFSLILESASTNQTSMYLCASSSTPLLSSGNTIYFGEGSWLTVV.

V and J are TRBV5-4 and TRBJ2-5, with 9 bases aligning to TRBD2. The CDR3 runs 14 residues. Germline CDR1 reads SGHNT; CDR2 reads YYREEE (reference sequence). V trimming: 4 bases; J trimming: 4 bases; junction bases outside the gene matches: 5. The CDR3 reads CASSPLTSGETQYF. The CDR3, as DNA: TGTGCCAGCAGCCCCTTGACTAGCGGAGAGACCCAGTACTTC.

Only a few counts were recorded for this clone. The chain uses TRBV18 and TRBJ1-2; perhaps TRBD1 as D (5 bases). The CDR3 totals 15 residues. The germline CDR1 and CDR2 sequences are KGHSH and LQKENI. V lost 3 bases, J lost 2 bases, and 13 bases lay in between. CDR3 sequence: CASSPETALNYGYTF. The CDR3 coding sequence is TGTGCCAGCTCACCCGAGACAGCTCTAAACTATGGCTACACCTTC.

The chain recombines TRBV12-3 or TRBV12-4 with TRBJ1-1; D remains ambiguous. Trimming stripped 8 bases from V and 5 bases from J, with 15 bases between. CDR3 length equals 13 residues. This CDR3 is CASLAGVGTEAFF. The CDR3 DNA reads TGTGCCAGCCTGGCCGGCGTAGGAACTGAAGCTTTCTTT.

The gene calls are TRBV18 and TRBJ2-5; 15 nucleotides match TRBD2. Germline V gene data show CDR1 as KGHSH and CDR2 as LQKENI. V shed 5 bases and J 2 bases; nucleotides not matched to a gene: 9. The CDR3 loop spans 18 amino acids. The CDR3 loop reads CASSGPGTSGGPQETQYF. For the CDR3, the DNA is TGTGCCAGCTCAGGCCCCGGGACTAGCGGGGGGCCACAAGAGACCCAGTACTTC. The full variable domain, with the rest looked up from reference TRBV18 and TRBJ2-5, is NAGVMQNPRHLVRRRGQEARLRCSPMKGHSHVYWYRQLPEEGLKFMVYLQKENIIDESGMPKERFSAEFPKEGPSILRIQQVVRGDSAAYFCASSGPGTSGGPQETQYFGPGTRLLVL.

The CDR3 sequence: CAHRPGGNTIYF. The DNA for the CDR3 is TGTGCCCACCGACCCGGTGGAAACACCATATATTTT. The chain is built from TRBV30 and TRBJ1-3, with D unresolved. Germline CDR1 GTSNPN, CDR2 SVGIG (reference sequence). The CDR3 consists of 12 residues. The V end lost 8 bases, the J end lost 3 bases, and 11 bases lay between the germline ends. The whole variable domain, filled in from reference TRBV30 and TRBJ1-3, reads SQTIHQWPATLVQPVGSPLSLECTVEGTSNPNLYWYRQAAGRGLQLLFYSVGIGQISSEVPQNLSASRPQDRQFILSSKKLLLSDSGFYLCAHRPGGNTIYFGEGSWLTVV.

CDR3: CASSVDRALNEQFF. CDR3 sequence (DNA): TGTGCCAGCAGTGTGGACAGGGCCCTTAATGAGCAGTTCTTC. V gene TRBV2 combines with J gene TRBJ2-1; the match to TRBD1 covers 8 bases. This CDR3 has 14 residues. The germline CDR1 and CDR2 sequences are SNHLY and FYNNEI. Trimming took 4 bases from V and 7 from J; bases not matched to a gene: 6.

The chain employs TRBV19 and TRBJ2-1; 13 positions agree with TRBD2. The CDR3 sequence is 16 residues long. V shed 5 bases and J 8 bases; nucleotides not matched to a gene: 9. Germline CDR1 reads LNHDA; CDR2 reads SQIVND (reference sequence). The CDR3 nucleotides read TGTGCCAGTAGTGCCCGACTAGCGGGGGGTGTCTATGAGCAGTTCTTC. Protein sequence: CASSARLAGGVYEQFF.

The chain joins TRBV5-4 to TRBJ1-1; TRBD1 agrees at 8 bases. With 1 base clipped from V and 0 bases from J, the junction kept 2 bases outside the gene matches. Looked up from germline, CDR1 is SGHNT and CDR2 is YYREEE (reference sequence). This CDR3 comprises 15 residues. This chain's CDR3 is CASSLKDRVNTEAFF. DNA for the CDR3: TGTGCCAGCAGCTTGAAGGACAGGGTGAACACTGAAGCTTTCTTT.

The genes are TRBV6-5 and TRBJ1-2; possibly TRBD1 for D (5 bases). The V and J ends lost 0 bases and 3 bases respectively, with 11 bases between them. Germline V lookup: CDR1 MNHEY, CDR2 SVGAGI. The CDR3 runs to 15 residues. In nucleotides, the CDR3 is TGTGCCAGCAGTTACTCGAGTGGGGGGGACTATGGCTACACCTTC. Translating it yields CASSYSSGGDYGYTF.

The chain joins TRBV11-2 to TRBJ1-1; D unclear. The ends were cut back, 5 bases at V and 5 bases at J, with 15 bases in the middle. CDR1 is SGHAT and CDR2 is FQNNGV in the germline V gene. The CDR3 runs 14 residues. The CDR3 bases are TGTGCCAGCAGCCTAGCTTTGGTGGAGACTGAAGCTTTCTTT. It is translated as CASSLALVETEAFF.

The chain carries TRBV6-6 and TRBJ2-7, with D possibly called TRBD1 or TRBD2 (5 bases each). The CDR3 length is 13 residues. Germline V gives CDR1 MNHNY, CDR2 SVGAGI (reference sequence). Trimming took off 5 bases at V and 3 bases at J, with 11 bases between the two ends. The DNA for the CDR3 is TGTGCCAGCAGTCAGGCGAGGGGCTACGAGCAGTACTTC. It translates to CASSQARGYEQYF.

The V and J genes are TRBV2 and TRBJ1-4, with D possibly being TRBD1 (6 bases). The CDR3 has 16 residues. Germline V gives CDR1 SNHLY, CDR2 FYNNEI. Trimming took off 7 bases at V and 4 bases at J, with 19 bases between the two ends. CDR3 protein: CASKTGQLSGNEKLFF. The CDR3 DNA reads TGTGCCAGCAAGACAGGACAGCTTTCTGGTAATGAAAAACTGTTTTTT. Together with reference TRBV2 and TRBJ1-4, the CDR3 gives the full variable domain: EPEVTQTPSHQVTQMGQEVILRCVPISNHLYFYWYRQILGQKVEFLVSFYNNEISEKSEIFDDQFSVERPDGSNFTLKIRSTKLEDSAMYFCASKTGQLSGNEKLFFGSGTQLSVL.

The chain is built from TRBV7-2 and TRBJ2-2, with 8 bases fitting TRBD2. The CDR3 covers 16 residues. With V trimmed by 5 bases and J by 0 bases, 5 bases remained unmatched. Germline values: CDR1 SGHTA, CDR2 FQGNSA. This chain's CDR3 is CASSLEAGANTGELFF. The CDR3 region has the DNA TGTGCCAGCAGCCTAGAAGCGGGGGCGAACACCGGGGAGCTGTTTTTT.

The chain uses TRBV12-3 or TRBV12-4 and TRBJ2-7; the D is unclear. The germline V and J ends were trimmed by 3 bases and 3 bases, with 3 bases remaining between them. This CDR3 has 11 amino acids. The CDR3 DNA is TGTGCCAGCAGTTTGGGCTACGAGCAGTACTTC. It is translated as CASSLGYEQYF.

This clone was seen just once. Other DNA sequences in this specimen translate into the identical CDR3. This chain uses TRBV18 with TRBJ1-5; D is perhaps TRBD1 (5 bases). Germline V CDR1 and CDR2: KGHSH, LQKENI. Trimming shortened V by 3 bases and J by 5 bases, and 8 bases separated the two germline ends. The CDR3 spans 13 residues. CDR3 bases: TGTGCCAGCTCACCGGGGCGCGATCAGCCCCAGCATTTT. Its protein product is CASSPGRDQPQHF.